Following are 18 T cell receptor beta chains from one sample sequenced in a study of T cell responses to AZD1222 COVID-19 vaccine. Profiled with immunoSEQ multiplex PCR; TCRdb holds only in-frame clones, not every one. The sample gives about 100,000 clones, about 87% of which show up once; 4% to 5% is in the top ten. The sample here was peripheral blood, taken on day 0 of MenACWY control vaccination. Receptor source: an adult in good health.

DNA of the CDR3: TGTGCCACCAGCAGAGAGGGACTAGCGGGAACGAATGAGCAGTTCTTC. Its translation is CATSREGLAGTNEQFF. The rearrangement joins TRBV15 to TRBJ2-1, with TRBD2 matching over 13 bases. The germline CDR1 and CDR2 sequences are LNHNV and YYDKDF (reference sequence). The CDR3 contains 16 residues. Losses at the gene ends were 0 bases for V and 7 bases for J; bases not matched to a gene: 3.

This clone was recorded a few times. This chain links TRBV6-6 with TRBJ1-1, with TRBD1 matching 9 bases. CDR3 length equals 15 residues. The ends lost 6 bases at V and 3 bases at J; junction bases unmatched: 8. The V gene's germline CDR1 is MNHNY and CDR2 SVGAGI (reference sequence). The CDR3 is CASRERDRVYTEAFF. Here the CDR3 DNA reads TGTGCCAGCAGAGAGCGGGACAGGGTGTACACTGAAGCTTTCTTT.

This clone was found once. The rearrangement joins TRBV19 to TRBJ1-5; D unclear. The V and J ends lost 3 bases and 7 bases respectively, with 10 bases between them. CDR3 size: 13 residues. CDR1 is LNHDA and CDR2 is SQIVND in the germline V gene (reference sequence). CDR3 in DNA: TGTGCCAGTAGTATTGGCGGGAAGCAGCCCCAGCATTTT. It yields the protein CASSIGGKQPQHF.

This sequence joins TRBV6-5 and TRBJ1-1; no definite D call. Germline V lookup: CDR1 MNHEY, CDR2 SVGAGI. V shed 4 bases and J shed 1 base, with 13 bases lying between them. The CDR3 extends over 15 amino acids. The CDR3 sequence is CASSWNKAKNTEAFF. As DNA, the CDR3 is TGTGCCAGCAGTTGGAATAAGGCTAAGAACACTGAAGCTTTCTTT.

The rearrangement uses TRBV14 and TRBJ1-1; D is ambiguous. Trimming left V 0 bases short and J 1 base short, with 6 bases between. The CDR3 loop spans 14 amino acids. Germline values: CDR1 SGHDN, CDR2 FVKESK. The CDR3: CASSQELRNTEAFF. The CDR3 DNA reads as TGTGCCAGCAGCCAAGAATTGCGGAACACTGAAGCTTTCTTT.

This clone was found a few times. The CDR3 spells CASSPYPNEQFF. The DNA of the CDR3 is TGTGCCAGCAGCCCTTACCCCAATGAGCAGTTCTTC. The chain has TRBV28 and TRBJ2-1, with D uncertain. V was clipped by 6 bases and J by 6 bases, with 9 bases between them. CDR1 is MDHEN and CDR2 is SYDVKM in the germline V gene. This CDR3 is 12 amino acids long.

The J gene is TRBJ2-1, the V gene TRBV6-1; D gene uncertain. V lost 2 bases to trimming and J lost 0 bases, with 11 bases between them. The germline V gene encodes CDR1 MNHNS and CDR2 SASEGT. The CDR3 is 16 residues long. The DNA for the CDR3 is TGTGCCAGCAGTGAATCCCTGGTCAGCTCCTACAATGAGCAGTTCTTC. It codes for CASSESLVSSYNEQFF.

The CDR3 loop is CASTRSGRPLTDTQYF. The CDR3 DNA is TGTGCCAGCACCCGTAGCGGAAGACCCCTCACAGATACGCAGTATTTT. The genes are TRBV9 and TRBJ2-3; possible D gene TRBD2, 6 bases. V dropped 6 bases and J dropped 2 bases, with 19 bases sitting between them. The CDR3 has 16 amino acids. Germline assignment: CDR1 SGDLS and CDR2 YYNGEE.

The CDR3: CASSSYPGTTYYEQYF. The DNA of the CDR3 is TGTGCCAGCAGTTCCTATCCCGGGACTACTTATTACGAGCAGTACTTC. This chain links TRBV27 with TRBJ2-7; 7 bases fit TRBD2. The CDR3 spans 16 residues. The trim removed 4 bases at V and 4 bases at J, leaving 13 bases unmatched. Germline values: CDR1 MNHEY, CDR2 SMNVEV (reference sequence).

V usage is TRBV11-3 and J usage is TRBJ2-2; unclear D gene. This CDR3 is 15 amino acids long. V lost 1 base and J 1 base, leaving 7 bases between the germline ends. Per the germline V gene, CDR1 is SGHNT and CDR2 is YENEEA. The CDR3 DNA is TGTGCCAGCAGCTTAGTTGCGGAGAACACCGGGGAGCTGTTTTTT. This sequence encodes CASSLVAENTGELFF.

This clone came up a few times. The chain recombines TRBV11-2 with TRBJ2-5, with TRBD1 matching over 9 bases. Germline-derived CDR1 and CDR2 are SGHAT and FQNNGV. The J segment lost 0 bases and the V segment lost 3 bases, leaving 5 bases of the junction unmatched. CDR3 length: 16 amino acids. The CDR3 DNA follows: TGTGCCAGCAGCTTGCATGGGACAGGGAACCAAGAGACCCAGTACTTC. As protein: CASSLHGTGNQETQYF.

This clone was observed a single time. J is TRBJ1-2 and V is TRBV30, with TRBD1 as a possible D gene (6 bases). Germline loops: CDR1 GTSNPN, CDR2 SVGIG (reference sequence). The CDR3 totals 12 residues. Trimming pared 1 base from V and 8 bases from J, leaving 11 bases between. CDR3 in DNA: TGTGCCTGGAGTGGTAGGGGGTTAGGCTACACCTTC. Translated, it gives CAWSGRGLGYTF.

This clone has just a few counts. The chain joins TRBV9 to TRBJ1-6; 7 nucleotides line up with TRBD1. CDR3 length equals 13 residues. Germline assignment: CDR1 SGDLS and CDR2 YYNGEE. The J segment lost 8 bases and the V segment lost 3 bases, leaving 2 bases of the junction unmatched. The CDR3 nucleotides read TGTGCCAGCAGCGAGGGGACAGATTCACCCCTCCACTTT. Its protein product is CASSEGTDSPLHF.

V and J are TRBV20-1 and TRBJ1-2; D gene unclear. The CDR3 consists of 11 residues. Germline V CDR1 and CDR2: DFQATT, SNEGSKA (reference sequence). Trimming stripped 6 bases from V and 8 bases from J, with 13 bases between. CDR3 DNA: TGCAGTGCAAGACTGCCTATGGGCTACACCTTC. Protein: CSARLPMGYTF.

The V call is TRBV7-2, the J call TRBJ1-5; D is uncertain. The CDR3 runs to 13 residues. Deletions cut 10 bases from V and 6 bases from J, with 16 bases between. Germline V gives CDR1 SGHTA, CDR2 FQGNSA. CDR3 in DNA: TGTGCCACCAGTCTCTCGGCGAGTCAGCCCCAGCATTTT. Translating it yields CATSLSASQPQHF.

CDR3 residues: CASSKAGGLASEGTGELFF. The CDR3 DNA sequence: TGTGCCAGCAGCAAAGCGGGGGGACTAGCCTCCGAAGGGACCGGGGAGCTGTTTTTT. The chain is built from TRBV21-1 and TRBJ2-2; the D call in the table, TRBD2, was not verified against the DNA. TRBV21-1 is classified as a pseudogene. CDR3 length: 19 amino acids.

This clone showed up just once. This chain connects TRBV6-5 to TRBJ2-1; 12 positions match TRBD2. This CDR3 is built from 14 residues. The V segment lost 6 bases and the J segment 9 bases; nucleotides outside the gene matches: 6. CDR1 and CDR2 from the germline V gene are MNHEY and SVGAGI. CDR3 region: CASSETSGSSEQFF. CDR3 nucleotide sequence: TGTGCCAGCAGCGAGACTAGCGGGAGTTCTGAGCAGTTCTTC.

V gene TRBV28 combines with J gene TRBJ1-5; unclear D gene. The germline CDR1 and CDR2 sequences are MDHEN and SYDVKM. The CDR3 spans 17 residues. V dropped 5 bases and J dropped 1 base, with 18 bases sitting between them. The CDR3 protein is CASSIPAGDLSNQPQHF. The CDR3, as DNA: TGTGCCAGCAGTATACCGGCCGGGGATTTGAGCAATCAGCCCCAGCATTTT.